This T cell receptor beta chain is drawn from a study of regulatory T cells in long-lasting Graves disease. This sample's time point: newly diagnosed GD, antithyroid drugs for less than 3 months. The TCR library was made from RNA that had been extracted from PBMCs in TRIzol. Roughly 10 milliliters of peripheral blood were taken and placed in EDTA tubes. Both iRepertoire HTBI primers and Arm-PCR of CDR3 regions were used to build the TCR beta libraries. From the multiplex PCR reads, TCRdb called clonotypes with MiXCR, one entry per CDR3 protein. The sample holds roughly 260,000 distinct CDR3 sequences, 18% seen once. The V and J ends lost 6 bases and 3 bases respectively, with 20 bases between them. CDR3 length equals 16 residues. The V gene's germline CDR1 is SGHAT and CDR2 FQNNGV. This clonotype showed up many times. These data were likewise used in another study, on T cells in Graves' hyperthyroidism and ophthalmopathy. Turning to that study: HTBI primers were the set used in a first-round RT-PCR of the TCR CDR3.

The sequence came from a woman in her twenties or thirties with Graves disease. Material: peripheral blood mononuclear cells (PBMCs), obtained at new diagnosis, from a patient treated with antithyroid drugs. The rearrangement joins TRBV11-2 to TRBJ1-1, with a possible D match to TRBD1 (6 bases). The CDR3 spells CASRHRVKGIYTEAFF. The CDR3 DNA reads TGTGCCAGCAGGCACAGGGTTAAGGGTATATACACTGAAGCTTTCTTT.